These T cell receptor beta chains were read from a single sample in a study of blood T cells in healthy people across ages. In TCRdb, the 5' RACE reads were re-called with MiXCR into one record per CDR3 protein. The sample carries 380,000 or so distinct CDR3 sequences, 52% recorded once. Sequencing was done on a sample of blood. These receptor sequences come from a man between 60 and 75 years old in good health. CDR3s include the opening cysteine and the closing phenylalanine or tryptophan. The order of the fields is V gene, D gene, clone size, J gene, CDR3 length, CDR3 protein, CDR3 DNA. The D gene is left open where the match is weak. Clone sizes are given selectively: once, few, many, or a class where the clone is expanded.

TRBV25-1	.	.	TRBJ2-7	15	CASSESKDYSYEQYF	TGTGCCAGCAGTGAATCCAAGGATTACTCTTACGAGCAGTACTTC
TRBV27	TRBD1	.	TRBJ2-7	16	CASSLGQGQGPYEQYF	TGTGCCAGCAGTTTGGGGCAGGGACAGGGTCCCTACGAGCAGTACTTC
TRBV4-2	.	.	TRBJ2-4	18	CASSLLGSGGGAKNIQYF	TGTGCCAGCAGCCTTTTGGGTAGCGGAGGGGGGGCCAAAAACATTCAGTACTTC
TRBV28	TRBD1	.	TRBJ2-7	14	CASSQGAVGYEQYF	TGTGCCAGCAGTCAGGGGGCGGTCGGCTACGAGCAGTACTTC
TRBV4-3	TRBD1	.	TRBJ1-2	14	CASSRNRGRNGYTF	TGCGCCAGCAGCCGGAACAGGGGGAGGAATGGCTACACCTTC
TRBV28	TRBD2	.	TRBJ2-1	16	CASSLPRLAGGEEQFF	TGTGCCAGCAGCCTCCCCCGACTAGCGGGGGGAGAAGAGCAGTTCTTC
TRBV7-2	TRBD2	many	TRBJ2-5	15	CASSSRTSGIETQYF	TGTGCCAGCAGCTCACGGACTAGCGGGATTGAGACCCAGTACTTC
TRBV29-1	.	few	TRBJ2-5	10	CSVGEETQYF	TGCAGCGTTGGCGAAGAGACCCAGTACTTC
TRBV19	TRBD2	few	TRBJ2-3	14	CASSIAGGLDTQYF	TGTGCCAGTAGTATAGCGGGGGGGCTTGATACGCAGTATTTT
TRBV3-1	TRBD1	few	TRBJ2-2	16	CASSRGTGRGTGELFF	TGTGCCAGCAGCCGAGGGACAGGGCGGGGTACCGGGGAGCTGTTTTTT
TRBV3-1	.	many	TRBJ1-2	14	CASSQELGRNGYTF	TGTGCCAGCAGCCAAGAACTGGGTAGGAATGGCTACACCTTC
TRBV29-1	.	few	TRBJ2-6	14	CSALDWAGANVLTF	TGCAGCGCACTCGATTGGGCTGGGGCCAACGTCCTGACTTTC
TRBV28	TRBD1	.	TRBJ2-5	16	CASSSGQGALRETQYF	TGTGCCAGCAGTTCTGGACAGGGGGCACTTCGAGAGACCCAGTACTTC
TRBV11-2	TRBD2	.	TRBJ2-4	13	CASSLDPGGRQYF	TGTGCCAGCAGCTTAGATCCGGGGGGTAGGCAGTACTTC
TRBV11-2	.	.	TRBJ2-7	18	CASSLGYKTVSSYNEQYF	TGTGCCAGCAGCTTAGGATACAAAACGGTGAGCTCCTACAATGAGCAGTACTTC
TRBV29-1	.	few	TRBJ2-7	12	CSVMEGPREQYF	TGCAGCGTAATGGAGGGCCCCCGGGAGCAGTACTTC
TRBV28	.	once	TRBJ1-2	15	CASSLPGVKNYGYTF	TGTGCCAGCAGCCTCCCGGGAGTAAAAAACTATGGCTACACCTTC
TRBV7-2	TRBD2	.	TRBJ2-3	16	CASSLVGTRRTDTQYF	TGTGCCAGCAGCTTAGTTGGGACTAGACGCACAGATACGCAGTATTTT
TRBV2	TRBD2	.	TRBJ2-1	18	CASSDGGDWRRNYNEQFF	TGTGCCAGCAGTGATGGGGGGGACTGGCGGAGAAACTACAATGAGCAGTTCTTC
TRBV25-1	TRBD2	.	TRBJ2-5	14	CASVRGGFQETQYF	TGTGCCAGCGTGCGGGGGGGATTCCAAGAGACCCAGTACTTC
TRBV7-2	.	.	TRBJ2-1	13	CASSLQRYHEQFF	TGTGCCAGCAGCTTACAGCGCTACCATGAGCAGTTCTTC
TRBV20-1	.	.	TRBJ2-7	16	CSARDPGTGWVYEQYF	TGCAGTGCTAGAGATCCAGGAACAGGTTGGGTCTACGAGCAGTACTTC
TRBV6-6	TRBD2	.	TRBJ2-3	17	CASRDQGSGGASDTQYF	TGTGCCAGCAGGGACCAGGGTAGCGGGGGGGCTTCAGATACGCAGTATTTT
TRBV9	TRBD2	.	TRBJ2-3	16	CAGSFSQAGVIDTQYF	TGTGCCGGCAGCTTCAGTCAAGCGGGGGTGATAGATACGCAGTATTTT
TRBV14	.	.	TRBJ2-4	12	CASSPGNYVQYF	TGTGCCAGCAGCCCCGGGAACTACGTGCAGTACTTC
TRBV12-5	.	.	TRBJ1-2	13	CASGFQVNYGYTF	TGTGCTAGTGGTTTCCAGGTTAACTATGGCTACACCTTC
TRBV7-2	.	.	TRBJ2-5	15	CASSQGTARGETQYF	TGTGCCAGCAGCCAGGGGACTGCACGGGGGGAGACCCAGTACTTC
TRBV2	.	.	TRBJ2-1	14	CASFTWGSYNEQFF	TGTGCCAGCTTTACCTGGGGGTCATACAATGAGCAGTTCTTC